The rows below give T cell receptor beta chains drawn from one sample of a study of blood T cell repertoires in COVID-19. The method was immunoSEQ multiplex PCR; TCRdb's version includes in-frame clones alone and lacks a portion of them. Among 250,000 to 300,000 clones listed, about four fifths were seen once. Sequencing input: peripheral blood. The receptors come from a man older than 75 with acute or convalescent COVID-19. Both conserved end residues are part of each CDR3. Fields, in order: clone size, D gene, J gene, V gene, CDR3 DNA, CDR3 protein. A D gene is named only where the DNA matches it firmly. Only some rows state a clone size, as once, few, many or a class for expanded clones.

NA	TRBD2	TRBJ2-3	TRBV5-1	TGCGCCAGCAGCCGGAAGACTAGCGGGGTAACAGATACGCAGTATTTT	CASSRKTSGVTDTQYF
NA	NA	TRBJ2-6	TRBV5-1	TGCGCCAGTGCTCTTGGGGGGATAAGCTCTGGGGCCAACGTCCTGACTTTC	CASALGGISSGANVLTF
NA	NA	TRBJ2-2	TRBV10-2	TGCGCCAGCACCCCTCTCGGGGAGCTGTTTTTT	CASTPLGELFF
NA	TRBD2	TRBJ2-1	TRBV4-2	TGTGCCAGCAGCCAAGATAATAGCGGGAGTGGTGAGCAGTTCTTC	CASSQDNSGSGEQFF
NA	NA	TRBJ2-3	TRBV10-2	TGCGCCAGCAGTGTCGTGGATACGCAGTATTTT	CASSVVDTQYF
NA	TRBD1	TRBJ2-7	TRBV6-5	TGTGCCAGCAGTTATGGGACAGGGGAACCCTACGAGCAGTACTTC	CASSYGTGEPYEQYF
NA	NA	TRBJ1-5	TRBV7-5	TGTGCCAGAAGTCCCGGAGTCTTCAATCAGCCCCAGCATTTT	CARSPGVFNQPQHF
NA	NA	TRBJ1-2	TRBV28	TGTGCCAGCAGTTTCTCCTTGGGGGGGGAATTCTATGGCTACACCTTC	CASSFSLGGEFYGYTF
NA	NA	TRBJ2-7	TRBV6-5	TGTGCCAGCACCGAACCCGGACAATCCTACGAGCAGTACTTC	CASTEPGQSYEQYF
NA	TRBD2	TRBJ2-3	TRBV5-1	TGCGCCAGCAGCTTTTCAGCGGGGGTGGGAACAGATACGCAGTATTTT	CASSFSAGVGTDTQYF
once	NA	TRBJ2-3	TRBV11-2	TGTGCCAGCAGCTTAGATCGTTTGGATACGCAGTATTTT	CASSLDRLDTQYF
NA	TRBD1	TRBJ2-5	TRBV5-1	TGCGCCAGCAGCCCCGGGACAGGAGAGACCCAGTACTTC	CASSPGTGETQYF
NA	TRBD1	TRBJ2-4	TRBV6-6	TGTGCCAGCAGCCCGACAGGGTCCAAAAACATTCAGTACTTC	CASSPTGSKNIQYF
few	NA	TRBJ1-1	TRBV5-1	TGCGCCAGCAGGGGCGCGGGGGGGAACACTGAAGCTTTCTTT	CASRGAGGNTEAFF
NA	TRBD2	TRBJ2-1	TRBV19	TGTGCCAGTGGGGGGGGGAACAATGAGCAGTTCTTC	CASGGGNNEQFF
NA	NA	TRBJ2-7	TRBV19	TGTGCCAGTAGTATAGGGGACAAGAGCTCCTACGAGCAGTACTTC	CASSIGDKSSYEQYF
NA	TRBD2	TRBJ2-2	TRBV7-2	TGTGCCAGTTGTCCGGGACTAGTGCCCTCCGGGGAGCTGTTTTTT	CASCPGLVPSGELFF
NA	TRBD2	TRBJ2-3	TRBV10-1	TGCGCCAGCAGTATGGGACTAGCGGGAGGTCAAGATACGCAGTATTTT	CASSMGLAGGQDTQYF
NA	NA	TRBJ1-6	TRBV25-1	TGTGCCAGCAGTGACAGGATTAATTCACCCCTCCACTTT	CASSDRINSPLHF
NA	NA	TRBJ1-2	TRBV7-6	TGTGCCAGCAGCTTAGGACAGCCCCGCAGCGGGCAGGATAGCTACACCTTC	CASSLGQPRSGQDSYTF
NA	NA	TRBJ2-2	TRBV6-5	TGTGCCAGCAGTTCCTTAGCGCTACCGAACACCGGGGAGCTGTTTTTT	CASSSLALPNTGELFF
NA	TRBD2	TRBJ2-1	TRBV10-1	TGCGCCAGCAGTGGACACGGGGGGAGGACGGGGAATGAGCAGTTCTTC	CASSGHGGRTGNEQFF
NA	NA	TRBJ1-2	TRBV6-5	TGTGCCAGCAGCCCCGGGGGACGGATTAACTATGGCTACACCTTC	CASSPGGRINYGYTF
NA	TRBD1	TRBJ2-7	TRBV2	TGTGCCAGCAGCTATAACACCGGGACAGACCAGGGGGAGCAGTACTTC	CASSYNTGTDQGEQYF
NA	NA	TRBJ1-1	TRBV21-1	TGTGCCAGGGAGGCAGGGGTCTTCAACACTGAAGCTTTCTTT	CAREAGVFNTEAFF
few	TRBD1	TRBJ2-7	TRBV28	TGTGCCAGCAGTTTAGGGGACAGGGGGTCCGCGCAGTACTTC	CASSLGDRGSAQYF
NA	TRBD2	TRBJ2-3	TRBV3-1/TRBV3-2	TGTGCCAGCAGCCGTCGGGCGGGGGGCACAGATACGCAGTATTTT	CASSRRAGGTDTQYF
NA	NA	TRBJ2-7	TRBV2	TGTGCCAGCAGTGTCCCCCGGGACATTCAGGACGAGCAGTACTTC	CASSVPRDIQDEQYF
once	NA	TRBJ1-1	TRBV6-1	TGTGCCAGCAGTGCCCTAGGGCAGGGTTCGGTTGGCACTGAAGCTTTCTTT	CASSALGQGSVGTEAFF
NA	TRBD2	TRBJ2-7	TRBV5-1	TGCGCCAGCAGCTCCTTAGCGGGAGTACCCTACGAGCAGTACTTC	CASSSLAGVPYEQYF
NA	NA	TRBJ1-1	TRBV27	TGTGCCAGCAGTTTAAACAGGTTCAGCACTGAAGCTTTCTTT	CASSLNRFSTEAFF
NA	TRBD1	TRBJ2-7	TRBV6-2/TRBV6-3	TGTGCCAGCAGCGACAGGGGGCGTCTTTTTTCCTACGAGCAGTACTTC	CASSDRGRLFSYEQYF
NA	TRBD1	TRBJ2-6	TRBV2	TGTGCCAGCATGGGGGGGACAGGGTCCTCTGGGGCCAACGTCCTGACTTTC	CASMGGTGSSGANVLTF
few	TRBD1	TRBJ1-3	TRBV19	TGTGCCAGTAGTTCAACAGGGGGCACTTCTGGAAACACCATATATTTT	CASSSTGGTSGNTIYF
NA	NA	TRBJ2-5	TRBV6-5	TGTGCCAGCAGTCGACAGGCCATAGAGACCCAGTACTTC	CASSRQAIETQYF
NA	NA	TRBJ1-6	TRBV6-5	TGTGCCAGCCGTTTGGAAGGGGATAATTCACCCCTCCACTTT	CASRLEGDNSPLHF
few	TRBD2	TRBJ2-1	TRBV4-2	TGTGCCAGCAGCCAAGTAGCGGGAGGGGTCTACAATGAGCAGTTCTTC	CASSQVAGGVYNEQFF
NA	TRBD2	TRBJ2-3	TRBV29-1	TGCAGCGTTGAAGATCGGAGCGGGGGGTTACACACAGATACGCAGTATTTT	CSVEDRSGGLHTDTQYF
once	TRBD1	TRBJ1-6	TRBV30	TGTGCCTGGAGAGAGACAGGGGATCTCTATTCACCCCTCCACTTT	CAWRETGDLYSPLHF